What follows is one T cell receptor (beta chain) and its context. As yet, its antigen is unknown. Method: immunoSEQ multiplex PCR; TCRdb's copy keeps in-frame clones and lacks some. The sample consists of some 130,000 clones, roughly 89% of them appearing once. This entry is derived from a study of T cell responses to AZD1222 COVID-19 vaccine. For the study at large: Investigators merged groups given second doses at roughly 4 or roughly 12 weeks. Study observations and caveats: Just a handful of people given AZD1222 tested seropositive at baseline. Targeting of unmutated variant regions was reportedly seen in nearly half of spike-specific TCRs. The span of vaccine-associated CD4 TCRs extended across spike, with dominance at 160-218 and 743-854.

The CDR3 is 13 residues long. Trimming stripped 8 bases from V and 4 bases from J, with 15 bases between. The chain joins TRBV12-3 or TRBV12-4 to TRBJ2-7; D is undetermined. This sample comprised peripheral blood, obtained on day 0 of AZD1222 vaccination. The TCR sequence derives from an adult in good health. DNA of the CDR3: TGTGCCAGCTGTTATCCCCCCCTTTACGAGCAGTACTTC. Translating it yields CASCYPPLYEQYF.